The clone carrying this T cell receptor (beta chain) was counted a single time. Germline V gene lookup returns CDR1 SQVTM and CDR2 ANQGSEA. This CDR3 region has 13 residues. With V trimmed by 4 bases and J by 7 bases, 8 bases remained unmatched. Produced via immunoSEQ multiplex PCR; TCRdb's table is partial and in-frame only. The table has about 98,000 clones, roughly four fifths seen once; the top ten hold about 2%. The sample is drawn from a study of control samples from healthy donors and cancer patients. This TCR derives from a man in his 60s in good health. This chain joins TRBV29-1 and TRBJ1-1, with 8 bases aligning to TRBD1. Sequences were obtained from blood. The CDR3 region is CSVVRQGAVEAFF. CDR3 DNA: TGCAGCGTTGTGCGGCAGGGGGCGGTTGAAGCTTTCTTT.